This entry is about one T cell receptor beta chain. The entry originates in a study of blood T cell repertoires in COVID-19. Study summary: In each case, the material was cDNA or gDNA derived from T cells, B-cell-depleted T cells, or PBMCs.

Assay: immunoSEQ multiplex PCR; the TCRdb copy retains only in-frame clones and omits some. The sample has fewer than 250,000 clones, 75% to 90% seen once. CDR1 is SGHRS and CDR2 is YFSETQ in the germline V gene. There are 15 residues in the CDR3. V was shortened by 0 bases and J by 0 bases, with 9 bases between the two germline ends. V is TRBV5-1 and J is TRBJ1-2, with D possibly matching TRBD1 (5 bases). The specimen sequenced was peripheral blood. The receptor comes from a man younger than 45 with acute or convalescent COVID-19. The CDR3 DNA follows: TGCGCCAGCAGCTTGGACAGGTACGCTAACTATGGCTACACCTTC. It codes for CASSLDRYANYGYTF.